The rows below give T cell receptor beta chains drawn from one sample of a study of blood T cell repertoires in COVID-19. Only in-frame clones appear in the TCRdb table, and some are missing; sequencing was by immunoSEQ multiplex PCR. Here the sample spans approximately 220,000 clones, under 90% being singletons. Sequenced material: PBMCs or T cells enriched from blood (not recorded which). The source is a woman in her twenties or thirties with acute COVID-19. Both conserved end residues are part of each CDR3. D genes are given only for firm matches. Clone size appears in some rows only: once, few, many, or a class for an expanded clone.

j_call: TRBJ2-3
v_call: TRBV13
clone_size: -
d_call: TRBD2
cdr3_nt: TGTGCCAGCAGCTTAGCGGGGGGGGTCACAGATACGCAGTATTTT
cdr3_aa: CASSLAGGVTDTQYF

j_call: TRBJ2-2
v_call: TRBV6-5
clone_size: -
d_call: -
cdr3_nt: TGTGCCAGCAGTCTAGATGCCGGGGAGCTGTTTTTT
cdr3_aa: CASSLDAGELFF

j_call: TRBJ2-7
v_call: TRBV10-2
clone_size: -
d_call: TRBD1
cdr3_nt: TGCGCCAGCCCGAAACAGGGGTGCTACGAGCAGTACTTC
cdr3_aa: CASPKQGCYEQYF

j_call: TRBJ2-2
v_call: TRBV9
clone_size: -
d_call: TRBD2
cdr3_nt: TGTGCCAGCAGCGTATCGCCCAGAAGCGGGGGGAACACCGGGGAGCTGTTTTTT
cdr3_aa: CASSVSPRSGGNTGELFF

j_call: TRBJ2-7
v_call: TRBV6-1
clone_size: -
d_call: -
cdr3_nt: TGTGCCAGCAGTGAAGCCCCATCCTACGAGCAGTACTTC
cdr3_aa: CASSEAPSYEQYF

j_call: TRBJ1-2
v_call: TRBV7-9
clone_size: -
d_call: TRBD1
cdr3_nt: TGTGCCAGCAGCTTGACAGGGGGCAGTAGAGATGGCTACACCTTC
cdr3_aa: CASSLTGGSRDGYTF

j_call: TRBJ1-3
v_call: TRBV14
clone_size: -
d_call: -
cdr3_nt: TGTGCCATCGAGGACAGAAACACCATATATTTT
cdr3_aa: CAIEDRNTIYF

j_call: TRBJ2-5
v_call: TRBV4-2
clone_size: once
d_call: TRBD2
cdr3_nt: TGTGCCAGCGGTCATCGGGGGGATCAAGAGACCCAGTACTTC
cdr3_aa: CASGHRGDQETQYF

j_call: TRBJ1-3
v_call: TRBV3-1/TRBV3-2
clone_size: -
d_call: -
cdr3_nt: TGTGCCAGCAGCAGCGGGGGAACCTGGGGTTTAAACACCATATATTTT
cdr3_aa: CASSSGGTWGLNTIYF

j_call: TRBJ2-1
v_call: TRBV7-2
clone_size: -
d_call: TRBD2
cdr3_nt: TGTGCCAGCAGCTTACAGGCTAGCGGATACAATGAGCAGTTCTTC
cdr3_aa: CASSLQASGYNEQFF

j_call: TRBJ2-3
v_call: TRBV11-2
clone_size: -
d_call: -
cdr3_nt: TGTGCCAGCAGCGCCGCTAGAGATACGCAGTATTTT
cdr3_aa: CASSAARDTQYF

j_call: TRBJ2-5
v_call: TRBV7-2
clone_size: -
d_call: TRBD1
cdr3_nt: TGTGCCAGCAGCTTATATGGTGCAGGGGGCCGGGAGACCCAGTACTTC
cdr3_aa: CASSLYGAGGRETQYF

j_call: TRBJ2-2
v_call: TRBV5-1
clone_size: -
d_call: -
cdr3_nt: TGCGCCAGCAGCGTAGGGGTCACCGGGGAGCTGTTTTTT
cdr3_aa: CASSVGVTGELFF

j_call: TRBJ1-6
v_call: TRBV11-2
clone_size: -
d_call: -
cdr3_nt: TGTGCCAGCAGCTTAGTCGCAGTTTTCAATTCACCCCTCCACTTT
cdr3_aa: CASSLVAVFNSPLHF

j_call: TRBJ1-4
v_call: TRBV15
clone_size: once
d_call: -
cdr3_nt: TGTGCCACCAGCAGAGGACAGGAACAGAATGAAAAACTGTTTTTT
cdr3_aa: CATSRGQEQNEKLFF

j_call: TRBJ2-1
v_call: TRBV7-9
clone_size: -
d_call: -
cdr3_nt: TGTGCCAGCAGCCTACATGAAACAGGGTATGAGCAGTTCTTC
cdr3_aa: CASSLHETGYEQFF

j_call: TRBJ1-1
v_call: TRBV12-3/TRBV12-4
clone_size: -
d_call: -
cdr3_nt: TGTGCCAGCAGTGGTACACCGAACACTGAAGCTTTCTTT
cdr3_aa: CASSGTPNTEAFF

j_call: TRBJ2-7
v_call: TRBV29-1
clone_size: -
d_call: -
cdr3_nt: TGCAGCGTTGTTGACAACTACGAGCAGTACTTC
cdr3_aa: CSVVDNYEQYF

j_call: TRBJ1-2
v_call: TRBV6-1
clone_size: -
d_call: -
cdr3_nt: TGTGCCAGCAGTGAAGGGGGGGGCAGCGTCTATGGCTACACCTTC
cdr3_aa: CASSEGGGSVYGYTF

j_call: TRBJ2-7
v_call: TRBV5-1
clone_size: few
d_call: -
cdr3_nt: TGCGCCAGCAGCCCTCGGGGGACCCGCAACCACGAGCAGTACTTC
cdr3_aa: CASSPRGTRNHEQYF

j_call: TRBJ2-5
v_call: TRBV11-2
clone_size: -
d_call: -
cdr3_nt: TGTGCCAGCAGCTTAGGCCTAGTAAGTGGAGAGACCCAGTACTTC
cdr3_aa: CASSLGLVSGETQYF

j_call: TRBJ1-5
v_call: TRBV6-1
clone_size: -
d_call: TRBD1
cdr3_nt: TGTGCCAGCAGGGAAGGGGACAGGGCCCCTGGCAATCAGCCCCAGCATTTT
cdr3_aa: CASREGDRAPGNQPQHF

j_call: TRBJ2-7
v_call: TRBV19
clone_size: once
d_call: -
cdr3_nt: TGTGCCAGTAGTTCGCGGACAGATCCCTACGAGCAGTACTTC
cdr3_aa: CASSSRTDPYEQYF

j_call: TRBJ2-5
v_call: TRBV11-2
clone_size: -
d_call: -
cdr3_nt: TGTGCCAGCAGCCCGTACCAAGAGACCCAGTACTTC
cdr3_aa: CASSPYQETQYF

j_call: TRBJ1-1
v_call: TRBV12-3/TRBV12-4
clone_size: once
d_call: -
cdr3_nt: TGTGCCAGCAGTCACAGATACACTGAAGCTTTCTTT
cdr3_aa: CASSHRYTEAFF

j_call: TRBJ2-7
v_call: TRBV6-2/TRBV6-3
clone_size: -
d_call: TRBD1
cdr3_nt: TGTGCCAGCAGTTACTCGATCAGGGACAGTGTCTACGAGCAGTACTTC
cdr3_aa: CASSYSIRDSVYEQYF

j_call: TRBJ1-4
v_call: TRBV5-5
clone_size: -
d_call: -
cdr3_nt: TGTGCCAGCAGCTCCTGGCGGGAGGGGAATGAAAAACTGTTTTTT
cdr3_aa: CASSSWREGNEKLFF

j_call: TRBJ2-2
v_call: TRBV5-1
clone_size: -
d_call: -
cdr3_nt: TGCGCCAGCAGCTTGCAGGCGACCGGCACCGGGGAGCTGTTTTTT
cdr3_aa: CASSLQATGTGELFF

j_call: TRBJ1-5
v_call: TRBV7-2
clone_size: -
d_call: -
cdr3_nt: TGTGCCAGCAGCTCCTACAGTGGCCCCAATCAGCCCCAGCATTTT
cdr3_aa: CASSSYSGPNQPQHF

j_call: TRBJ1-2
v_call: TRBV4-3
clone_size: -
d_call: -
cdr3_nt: TGCGCCAGCAGCCGGGGGGACGGCGATGGCTACACCTTC
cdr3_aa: CASSRGDGDGYTF

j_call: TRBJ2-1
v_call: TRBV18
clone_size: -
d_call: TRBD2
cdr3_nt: TGTGCCAGCTCACCATTATCTTTGGGGGGGGTGACCTACAATGAGCAGTTCTTC
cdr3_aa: CASSPLSLGGVTYNEQFF

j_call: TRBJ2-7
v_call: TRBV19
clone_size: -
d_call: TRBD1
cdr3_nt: TGTGCCAGTAGGAAATCCGGGACAGGGGAGCAGTACTTC
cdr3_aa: CASRKSGTGEQYF

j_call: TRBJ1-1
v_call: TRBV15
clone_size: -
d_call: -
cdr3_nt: TGTGCCACCAGCAGAGATCGAGCAAACACTGAAGCTTTCTTT
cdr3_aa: CATSRDRANTEAFF

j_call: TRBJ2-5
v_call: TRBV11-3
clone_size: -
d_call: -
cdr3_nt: TGTGCCAGCAGCTCAAAGACACCGGGGGGCGCAGAGACCCAGTACTTC
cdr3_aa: CASSSKTPGGAETQYF

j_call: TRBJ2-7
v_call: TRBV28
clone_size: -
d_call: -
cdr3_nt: TGTGCCAGCAGTTTCGCCGGACAGAACTACGAGCAGTACTTC
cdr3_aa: CASSFAGQNYEQYF

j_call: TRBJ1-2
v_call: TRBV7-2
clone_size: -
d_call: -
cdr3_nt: TGTGCCAGCAGCCCTACAGTATTCTATGGCTACACCTTC
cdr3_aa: CASSPTVFYGYTF

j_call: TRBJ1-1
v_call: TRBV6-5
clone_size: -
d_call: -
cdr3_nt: TGTGCCAGCAGCTCAGCGACAGGGAACACTGAAGCTTTCTTT
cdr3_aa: CASSSATGNTEAFF

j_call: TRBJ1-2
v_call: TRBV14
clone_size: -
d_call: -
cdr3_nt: TGTGCCAGCAGCCAAGAAGTCCAGTACTATGGCTACACCTTC
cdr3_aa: CASSQEVQYYGYTF

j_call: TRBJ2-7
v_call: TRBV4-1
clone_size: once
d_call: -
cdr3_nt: TGCGCCAGCAGCCACCCACAGGACAGAACGGACCCCCAGTACGAGCAGTACTTC
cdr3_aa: CASSHPQDRTDPQYEQYF

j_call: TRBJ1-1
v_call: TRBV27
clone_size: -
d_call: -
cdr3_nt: TGTGCCAGCAGTTTGGCCGACTCTCCTGAAGCTTTCTTT
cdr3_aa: CASSLADSPEAFF

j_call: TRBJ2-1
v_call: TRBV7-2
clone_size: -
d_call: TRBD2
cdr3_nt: TGTGCCAGCAGCGTTGGACTAGCGGGGGACAATGAGCAGTTCTTC
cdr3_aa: CASSVGLAGDNEQFF

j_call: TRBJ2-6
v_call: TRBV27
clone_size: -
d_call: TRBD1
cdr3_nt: TGTGCCAGCAGCCCCCAGGGGGCGAGGCCTGGGGCCAACGTCCTGACTTTC
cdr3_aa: CASSPQGARPGANVLTF

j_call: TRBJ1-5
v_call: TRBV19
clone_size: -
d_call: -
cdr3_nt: TGTGCCAGTAGTTCCTTTGGGGGCAGTCAGCCCCAGCATTTT
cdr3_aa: CASSSFGGSQPQHF

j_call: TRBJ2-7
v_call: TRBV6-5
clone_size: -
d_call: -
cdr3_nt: TGTGCCACCGACCCACCCCAGGCAACGGTATACGGGCAGTACTTC
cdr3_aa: CATDPPQATVYGQYF

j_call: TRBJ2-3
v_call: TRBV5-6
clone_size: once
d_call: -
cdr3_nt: TGTGCCAGCAGCTTGCTTCCAGGGAGCACAGATACGCAGTATTTT
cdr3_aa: CASSLLPGSTDTQYF

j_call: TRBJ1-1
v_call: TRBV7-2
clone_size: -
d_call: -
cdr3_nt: TGTGCCAGCAGCTTAGGTAGGGAGCGCACTGAAGCTTTCTTT
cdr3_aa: CASSLGRERTEAFF